This T cell receptor (beta chain) was retrieved from a study of shared clonotypes between healthy human individuals. Points from the study as a whole: Rarefaction exposed incomplete sorted-subset sequencing despite large depth.

This CDR3 spans 15 amino acids. V dropped 5 bases and J dropped 2 bases, with 10 bases sitting between them. Germline V CDR1 and CDR2: SGHAT, FQNNGV. To note about this clone: What it binds is unknown.

Clones were read by immunoSEQ multiplex PCR, and TCRdb kept only the in-frame ones, dropping some. There are about 2.1 million clones in the sample; 85% to 95% occur only once, and about 1.8% lies in the top ten. Naive CD8 populations comprised CD45RO-negative cells positively selected for CCR7, excluding terminally differentiated effector memory CD45RA+ cells. The chain combines TRBV11-2 with TRBJ2-6; possible D gene TRBD2, 5 bases. This sequence was found in a man aged 18-30 years in good health. Some clones in this sample may be carry-over from other donors' samples. The sample was naive CD8+ T cells from PBMCs. The chain's CDR3 is CASSGGGAGANVLTF. In DNA, the CDR3 is TGTGCCAGCAGCGGAGGAGGCGCTGGGGCCAACGTCCTGACTTTC.